Each of the 4 T cell receptor beta chains below was sequenced from the same sample in a study of blood T cell repertoires in COVID-19. The protocol was immunoSEQ multiplex PCR, while the TCRdb copy is restricted to in-frame clones and leaves out a portion. The sample consists of tens of thousands of clones, more than 75% of them appearing once. Specimen: peripheral blood. Every receptor here comes from a woman older than 75 with active COVID-19.

The rearrangement uses TRBV9 and TRBJ1-3; 7 bases match TRBD1. Germline loops: CDR1 SGDLS, CDR2 YYNGEE. This CDR3 comprises 17 residues. V gave up 3 bases and J gave up 0 bases; unmatched junction bases: 9. CDR3 sequence (DNA): TGTGCCAGCAGCGCCAAGAGGGACAGTCACTCTGGAAACACCATATATTTT. It yields the protein CASSAKRDSHSGNTIYF.

The chain uses TRBV19 and TRBJ2-7; TRBD2 aligns across 8 bases. The CDR3 loop spans 14 amino acids. Looked up from germline, CDR1 is LNHDA and CDR2 is SQIVND (reference sequence). The ends lost 5 bases at V and 2 bases at J; junction bases unmatched: 5. The CDR3 is CASSLAGSAYEQYF. CDR3 DNA sequence: TGTGCCAGTAGTCTAGCGGGTTCCGCCTACGAGCAGTACTTC.

The genes are TRBV5-4 and TRBJ2-7; 9 positions match TRBD2. The V segment lost 7 bases and the J segment 3 bases; nucleotides outside the gene matches: 5. The CDR3 runs 13 residues. The germline V gene has CDR1 SGHNT and CDR2 YYREEE (reference sequence). CDR3 nucleotide sequence: TGTGCCAGCTCGCTAGCGGGGATCTACGAGCAGTACTTC. It translates to CASSLAGIYEQYF.

This chain links TRBV19 with TRBJ1-5, with D possibly matching TRBD1 (5 bases). Germline values: CDR1 LNHDA, CDR2 SQIVND (reference sequence). V was trimmed by 1 base and J by 3 bases, leaving 10 bases between them. The CDR3 spans 15 residues. The CDR3 reads CASSIGGGYNQPQHF. The CDR3 nucleotides read TGTGCCAGTAGTATAGGCGGGGGGTACAATCAGCCCCAGCATTTT.